This T cell receptor (beta chain) was recorded in a study of blood T cell repertoires in COVID-19. The CDR3 is 14 amino acids. V was cut by 5 bases and J by 0 bases, with 11 bases left in between. CDR1 and CDR2 from the germline V gene are SGHTA and FQGNSA. This table comes from immunoSEQ multiplex PCR, and its TCRdb copy is limited to in-frame clones, with some not included. The data hold about 180,000 clones, with 84% observed a single time. This TCR derives from a man younger than 35 with active or convalescent COVID-19. The chain uses TRBV7-2 and TRBJ2-7; D possibly corresponds to TRBD2 (6 bases). Sequenced material: peripheral blood. The chain's CDR3 is CASSPRLVSYEQYF. CDR3 DNA sequence: TGTGCCAGCAGCCCCCGACTAGTCTCCTACGAGCAGTACTTC.